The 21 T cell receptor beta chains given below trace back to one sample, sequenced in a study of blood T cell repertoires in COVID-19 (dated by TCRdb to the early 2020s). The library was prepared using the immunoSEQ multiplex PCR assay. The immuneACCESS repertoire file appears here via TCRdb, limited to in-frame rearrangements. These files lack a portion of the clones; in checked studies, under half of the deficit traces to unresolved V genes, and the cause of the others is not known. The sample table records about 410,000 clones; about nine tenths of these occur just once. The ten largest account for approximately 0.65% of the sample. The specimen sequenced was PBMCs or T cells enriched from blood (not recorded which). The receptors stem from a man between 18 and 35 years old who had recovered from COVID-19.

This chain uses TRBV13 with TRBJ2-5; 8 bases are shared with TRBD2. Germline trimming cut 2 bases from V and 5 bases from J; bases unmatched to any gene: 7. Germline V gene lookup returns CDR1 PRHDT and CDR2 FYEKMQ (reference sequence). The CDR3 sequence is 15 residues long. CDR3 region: CASSLKAGVMETQYF. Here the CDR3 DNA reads TGTGCCAGCAGCTTAAAAGCGGGAGTGATGGAGACCCAGTACTTC.

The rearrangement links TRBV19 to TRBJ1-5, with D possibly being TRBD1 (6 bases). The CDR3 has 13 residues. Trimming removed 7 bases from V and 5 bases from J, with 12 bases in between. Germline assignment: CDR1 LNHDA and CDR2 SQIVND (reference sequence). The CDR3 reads CASNRVFYQPQHF. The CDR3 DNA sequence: TGTGCCAGTAACAGGGTCTTTTATCAGCCCCAGCATTTT.

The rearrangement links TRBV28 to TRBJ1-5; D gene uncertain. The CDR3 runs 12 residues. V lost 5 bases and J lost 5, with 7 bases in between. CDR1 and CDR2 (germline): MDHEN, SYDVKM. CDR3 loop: CASSERDQPQHF. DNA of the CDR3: TGTGCCAGCAGTGAGAGAGATCAGCCCCAGCATTTT.

CDR3 DNA sequence: TGTGCCAGCAGTGAAGGACAGACTAACTATGGCTACACCTTC. It codes for CASSEGQTNYGYTF. This chain uses TRBV6-1 with TRBJ1-2; TRBD1 might be the D (5 bases). The V gene's germline CDR1 is MNHNS and CDR2 SASEGT. This CDR3 contains 14 residues. Trimming pared 1 base from V and 0 bases from J, leaving 6 bases between.

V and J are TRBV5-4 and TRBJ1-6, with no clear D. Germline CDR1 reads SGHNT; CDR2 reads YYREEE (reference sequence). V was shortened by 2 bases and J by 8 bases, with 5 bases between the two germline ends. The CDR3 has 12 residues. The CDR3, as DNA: TGTGCCAGCAGCTTTTCCGATTCACCCCTCCACTTT. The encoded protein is CASSFSDSPLHF.

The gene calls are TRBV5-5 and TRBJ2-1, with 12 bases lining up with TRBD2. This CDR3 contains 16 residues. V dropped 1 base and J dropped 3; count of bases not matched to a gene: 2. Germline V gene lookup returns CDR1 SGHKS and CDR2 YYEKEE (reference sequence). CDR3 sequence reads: CASSLSTSGGYNEQFF. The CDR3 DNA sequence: TGTGCCAGCAGCTTGTCGACTAGCGGGGGCTACAATGAGCAGTTCTTC.

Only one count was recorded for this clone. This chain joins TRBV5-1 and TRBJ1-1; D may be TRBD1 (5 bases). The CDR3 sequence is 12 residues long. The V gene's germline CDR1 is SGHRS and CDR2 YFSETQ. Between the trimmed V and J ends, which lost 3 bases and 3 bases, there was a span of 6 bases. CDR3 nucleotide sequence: TGCGCCAGCAGCTCAGGGTACACTGAAGCTTTCTTT. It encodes CASSSGYTEAFF.

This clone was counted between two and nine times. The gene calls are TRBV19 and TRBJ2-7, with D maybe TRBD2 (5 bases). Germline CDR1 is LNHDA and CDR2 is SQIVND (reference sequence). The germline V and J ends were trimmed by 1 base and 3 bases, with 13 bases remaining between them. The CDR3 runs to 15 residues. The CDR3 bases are TGTGCCAGTAGTATAGGAGAGGGTAGGAGCTACGAGCAGTACTTC. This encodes CASSIGEGRSYEQYF.

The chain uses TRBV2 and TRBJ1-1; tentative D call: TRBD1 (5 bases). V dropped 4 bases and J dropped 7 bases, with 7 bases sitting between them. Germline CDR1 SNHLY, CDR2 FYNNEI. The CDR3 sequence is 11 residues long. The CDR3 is CASSGGFEAFF. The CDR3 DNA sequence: TGTGCCAGCAGTGGGGGCTTTGAAGCTTTCTTT.

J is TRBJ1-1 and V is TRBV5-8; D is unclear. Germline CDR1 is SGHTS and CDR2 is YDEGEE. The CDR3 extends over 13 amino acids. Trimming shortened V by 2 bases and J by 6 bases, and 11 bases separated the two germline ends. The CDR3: CASSFGVVPEAFF. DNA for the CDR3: TGTGCCAGCAGCTTCGGAGTAGTCCCTGAAGCTTTCTTT. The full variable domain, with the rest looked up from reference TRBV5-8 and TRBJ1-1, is EAGVTQSPTHLIKTRGQQATLRCSPISGHTSVYWYQQALGLGLQFLLWYDEGEERNRGNFPPRFSGRQFPNYSSELNVNALELEDSALYLCASSFGVVPEAFFGQGTRLTVV.

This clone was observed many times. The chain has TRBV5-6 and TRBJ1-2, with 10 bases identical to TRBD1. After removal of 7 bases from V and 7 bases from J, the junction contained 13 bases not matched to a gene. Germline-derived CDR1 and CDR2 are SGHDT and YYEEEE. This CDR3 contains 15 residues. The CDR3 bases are TGTGCCAGCTTCCCCCGCTGGGGACAGGGGTTTGGCTACACCTTC. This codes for CASFPRWGQGFGYTF. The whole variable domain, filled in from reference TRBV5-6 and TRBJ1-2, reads DAGVTQSPTHLIKTRGQQVTLRCSPKSGHDTVSWYQQALGQGPQFIFQYYEEEERQRGNFPDRFSGHQFPNYSSELNVNALLLGDSALYLCASFPRWGQGFGYTFGSGTRLTVV.

The CDR3 nucleotides are TGTGCCAGTACCCTTTTCCCGTCGACAGGACTCTCCGGAAACACCATATATTTT. This sequence encodes CASTLFPSTGLSGNTIYF. The chain couples TRBV19 to TRBJ1-3, with D maybe TRBD1 (6 bases). Trimming pared 7 bases from V and 4 bases from J, leaving 26 bases between. The CDR3 runs to 18 residues. Germline lookup yields CDR1 LNHDA and CDR2 SQIVND (reference sequence). Looking up the rest from reference TRBV19 and TRBJ1-3 gives the full variable domain: DGGITQSPKYLFRKEGQNVTLSCEQNLNHDAMYWYRQDPGQGLRLIYYSQIVNDFQKGDIAEGYSVSREKKESFPLTVTSAQKNPTAFYLCASTLFPSTGLSGNTIYFGEGSWLTVV.

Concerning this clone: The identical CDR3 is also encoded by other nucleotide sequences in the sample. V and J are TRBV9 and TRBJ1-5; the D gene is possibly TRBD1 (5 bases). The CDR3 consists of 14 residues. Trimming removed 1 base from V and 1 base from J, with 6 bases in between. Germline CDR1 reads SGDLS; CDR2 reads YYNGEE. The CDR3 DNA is TGTGCCAGCAGCGTATCAGGGAGCAATCAGCCCCAGCATTTT. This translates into CASSVSGSNQPQHF. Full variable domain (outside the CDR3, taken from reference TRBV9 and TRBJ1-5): DSGVTQTPKHLITATGQRVTLRCSPRSGDLSVYWYQQSLDQGLQFLIQYYNGEERAKGNILERFSAQQFPDLHSELNLSSLELGDSALYFCASSVSGSNQPQHFGDGTRLSIL.

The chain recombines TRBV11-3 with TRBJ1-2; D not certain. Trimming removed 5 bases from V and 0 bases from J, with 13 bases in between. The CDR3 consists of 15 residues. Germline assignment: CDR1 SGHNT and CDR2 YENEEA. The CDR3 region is CASSVASYANYGYTF. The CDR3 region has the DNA TGTGCCAGCAGCGTGGCCTCATATGCTAACTATGGCTACACCTTC.

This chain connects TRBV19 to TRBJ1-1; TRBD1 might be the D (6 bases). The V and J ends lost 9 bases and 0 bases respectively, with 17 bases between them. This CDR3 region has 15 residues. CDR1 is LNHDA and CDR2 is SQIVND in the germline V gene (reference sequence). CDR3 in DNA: TGTGCCAGCGAGGACAGCACAAAGATGAACACTGAAGCTTTCTTT. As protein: CASEDSTKMNTEAFF. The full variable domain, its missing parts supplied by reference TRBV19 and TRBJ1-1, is DGGITQSPKYLFRKEGQNVTLSCEQNLNHDAMYWYRQDPGQGLRLIYYSQIVNDFQKGDIAEGYSVSREKKESFPLTVTSAQKNPTAFYLCASEDSTKMNTEAFFGQGTRLTVV.

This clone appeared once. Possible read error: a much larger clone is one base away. CDR3 DNA sequence: TGTGCCAGCAGTGACCTAGCGGGAGGCACAGATACGCAGTATTTT. Its translation is CASSDLAGGTDTQYF. This chain uses TRBV28 with TRBJ2-3; TRBD2 matches at 10 bases. The J segment lost 1 base and the V segment lost 5 bases, leaving 3 bases of the junction unmatched. There are 15 residues in the CDR3. Germline V CDR1 and CDR2: MDHEN, SYDVKM.

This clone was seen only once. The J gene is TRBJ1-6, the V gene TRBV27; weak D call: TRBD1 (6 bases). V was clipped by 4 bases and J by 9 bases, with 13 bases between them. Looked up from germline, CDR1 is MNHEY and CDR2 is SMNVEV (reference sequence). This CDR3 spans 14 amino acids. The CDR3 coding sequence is TGTGCCAGCAGTTCCCGACAGGACACTTCACCCCTCCACTTT. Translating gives CASSSRQDTSPLHF.

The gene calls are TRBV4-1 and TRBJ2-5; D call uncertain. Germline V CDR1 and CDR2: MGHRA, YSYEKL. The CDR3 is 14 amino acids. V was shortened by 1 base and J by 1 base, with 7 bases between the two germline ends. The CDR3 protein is CASSQVYSQETQYF. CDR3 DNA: TGCGCCAGCAGCCAAGTATACAGCCAAGAGACCCAGTACTTC.

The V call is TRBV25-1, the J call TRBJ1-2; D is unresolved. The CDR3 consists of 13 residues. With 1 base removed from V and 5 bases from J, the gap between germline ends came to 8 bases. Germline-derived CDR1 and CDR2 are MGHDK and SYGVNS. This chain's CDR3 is CASSESGIYGYTF. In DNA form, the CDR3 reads TGTGCCAGCAGTGAATCTGGCATTTATGGCTACACCTTC.

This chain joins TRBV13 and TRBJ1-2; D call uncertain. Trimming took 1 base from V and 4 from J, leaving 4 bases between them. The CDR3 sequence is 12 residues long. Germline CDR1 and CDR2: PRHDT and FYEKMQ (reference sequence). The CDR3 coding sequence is TGTGCCAGCAGCTTAGCCAGCTATGGCTACACCTTC. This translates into CASSLASYGYTF.

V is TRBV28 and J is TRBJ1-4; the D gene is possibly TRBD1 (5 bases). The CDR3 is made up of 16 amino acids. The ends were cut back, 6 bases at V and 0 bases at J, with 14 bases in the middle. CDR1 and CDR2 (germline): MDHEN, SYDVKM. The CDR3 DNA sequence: TGTGCCAGCAGCTCCCCGCGACAGCCAACTAATGAAAAACTGTTTTTT. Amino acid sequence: CASSSPRQPTNEKLFF.